These 26 T cell receptor beta chains came from one sample sequenced in a study of cytomegalovirus exposure and HLA in healthy donors. The primer mix had 60 Vbeta and 13 Jbeta primers. Data came from immunoSEQ multiplex PCR; TCRdb stores just in-frame clones and leaves some out. Of roughly 120,000 clones in the sample, around 66% are singletons; the top ten hold roughly 8.3%. The sample taken for sequencing was PBMCs. The receptor source for this set is a man aged 18 to 35 in good health and CMV-seropositive.

Comments on this clone: The sample has other DNA sequences that encode this CDR3 too. The chain recombines TRBV18 with TRBJ2-5, with D tentatively TRBD1 (6 bases). V was clipped by 1 base and J by 3 bases, with 12 bases between them. The CDR3 covers 15 residues. Germline assignment: CDR1 KGHSH and CDR2 LQKENI. Written as DNA, the CDR3 is TGTGCCAGCTCACCACAGGCGGACAGCAAAGAGACCCAGTACTTC. Its translation is CASSPQADSKETQYF. Together with reference TRBV18 and TRBJ2-5, the CDR3 gives the full variable domain: NAGVMQNPRHLVRRRGQEARLRCSPMKGHSHVYWYRQLPEEGLKFMVYLQKENIIDESGMPKERFSAEFPKEGPSILRIQQVVRGDSAAYFCASSPQADSKETQYFGPGTRLLVL.

This chain links TRBV5-1 with TRBJ1-2; 8 nucleotides match TRBD1. This CDR3 has 16 residues. Germline CDR1 and CDR2: SGHRS and YFSETQ. The trim removed 4 bases at V and 4 bases at J, leaving 12 bases unmatched. DNA of the CDR3: TGCGCCAGCAGCCCTTTCCCAGGGGGCGGTTCCTATGGCTACACCTTC. This gives the protein CASSPFPGGGSYGYTF.

To note about this clone: One junction end disagrees with the germline gene, perhaps due to a read error. The CDR3 DNA follows: TGTGCCAGTAGTCCCTGGACAGGGCCTAACGAAAAACTGTTTTTT. Translation gives CASSPWTGPNEKLFF. This chain links TRBV19 with TRBJ1-4; 8 nucleotides line up with TRBD1. CDR1 and CDR2 from the germline V gene are LNHDA and SQIVND (reference sequence). The CDR3 extends over 15 amino acids.

V and J are TRBV28 and TRBJ2-7; TRBD1 matches at 7 bases. V lost 2 bases and J lost 2; bases outside the gene matches: 3. The V gene's germline CDR1 is MDHEN and CDR2 SYDVKM. The CDR3 has 14 amino acids. CDR3 DNA sequence: TGTGCCAGCAGTTTAGGACAGGCCACCTACGAGCAGTACGTC. It is translated as CASSLGQATYEQYV.

J is TRBJ2-3 and V is TRBV2, with TRBD1 matching 7 bases. Germline V gene lookup returns CDR1 SNHLY and CDR2 FYNNEI. This CDR3 is built from 14 residues. Trimming cost V 6 bases and J 3 bases; bases outside gene matches: 6. As DNA, the CDR3 is TGTGCCAGCAGATTACAGGGGCGGACAGATACGCAGTATTTT. It is translated as CASRLQGRTDTQYF.

Only a few counts were recorded for this clone. This chain connects TRBV14 to TRBJ2-5; D may be TRBD1 (5 bases). CDR1 and CDR2 from the germline V gene are SGHDN and FVKESK. Trimming took off 3 bases at V and 4 bases at J, with 15 bases between the two ends. CDR3 length: 15 amino acids. The DNA of the CDR3 is TGTGCCAGCAGCCACAGGGCTTGGATCGGAGAGACCCAGTACTTC. Translated, it gives CASSHRAWIGETQYF.

V gene TRBV10-3 combines with J gene TRBJ2-3; TRBD2 aligns across 9 bases. This CDR3 contains 14 residues. Germline loops: CDR1 ENHRY, CDR2 SYGVKD. Trimming removed 10 bases from V and 3 bases from J; junction bases left unmatched: 8. The CDR3 here is CASGGGAGTDTQYF. The CDR3 nucleotides are TGTGCCAGCGGCGGGGGGGCCGGAACAGATACGCAGTATTTT.

The chain employs TRBV30 and TRBJ2-7, with D perhaps TRBD1 (6 bases). The CDR3 runs to 12 residues. Germline loops: CDR1 GTSNPN, CDR2 SVGIG (reference sequence). V shed 8 bases and J shed 4 bases, with 15 bases lying between them. The CDR3 DNA follows: TGTGCCGGTGACAGAGGGGGTTACGAGCAGTACTTC. Translating it yields CAGDRGGYEQYF.

This clone was seen only once. The J gene is TRBJ2-5, the V gene TRBV15; 9 nucleotides agree with TRBD2. This CDR3 region has 14 residues. V gave up 5 bases and J gave up 5 bases; unmatched junction bases: 6. Germline CDR1 is LNHNV and CDR2 is YYDKDF (reference sequence). For the CDR3, the DNA is TGTGCCACCAGCGGCGGGGGGGCCGACGAGACCCAGTACTTC. It translates to CATSGGGADETQYF.

In its sample, this clone was seen once. The V gene is TRBV6-1, the J gene TRBJ1-5; 8 positions agree with TRBD1. Germline V lookup: CDR1 MNHNS, CDR2 SASEGT. V lost 6 bases and J lost 5; bases outside the gene matches: 3. The CDR3 has 13 amino acids. The CDR3 bases are TGTGCCAGCAGCTTACAGGGGGATCAGCCCCAGCATTTT. It is translated as CASSLQGDQPQHF.

The chain combines TRBV7-9 with TRBJ1-3; possibly TRBD1 for D (6 bases). The germline CDR1 and CDR2 sequences are SEHNR and FQNEAQ (reference sequence). V was cut by 5 bases and J by 2 bases, with 13 bases left in between. This CDR3 contains 15 residues. The CDR3 sequence is CASSPTSGAGNTIYF. The CDR3 nucleotides read TGTGCCAGCAGCCCTACCTCAGGGGCTGGAAACACCATATATTTT.

The rearrangement uses TRBV11-3 and TRBJ1-2, with D possibly being TRBD1 (5 bases). Germline values: CDR1 SGHNT, CDR2 YENEEA. V dropped 4 bases and J dropped 3 bases, with 12 bases sitting between them. The CDR3 covers 14 residues. The CDR3 loop is CASSSLGDHYGYTF. The CDR3 DNA is TGTGCCAGCAGCTCGCTAGGGGATCACTATGGCTACACCTTC.

Worth noting for this clone: This same CDR3 is encoded by further DNA sequences in the sample. V usage is TRBV5-1 and J usage is TRBJ2-1, with D possibly TRBD2 on 5 matching bases. The CDR3 extends over 14 amino acids. Trimming took off 0 bases at V and 3 bases at J, with 7 bases between the two ends. The germline gives CDR1 SGHRS, CDR2 YFSETQ. The CDR3 region is CASSLGRGYNEQFF. The CDR3 bases are TGCGCCAGCAGCTTGGGTCGGGGCTACAATGAGCAGTTCTTC.

This chain links TRBV7-2 with TRBJ1-1, with D perhaps matching TRBD1 (6 bases). The CDR3 is 14 residues long. The V end was cut by 5 bases, the J end by 6 bases, with 16 bases between. Germline CDR1 is SGHTA and CDR2 is FQGNSA. CDR3 amino acids: CASSTESGVSEAFF. CDR3 coding DNA: TGTGCCAGCAGCACTGAATCAGGGGTGTCTGAAGCTTTCTTT.

The chain has TRBV6-5 and TRBJ2-3; TRBD1 is a possible D gene (5 bases). The CDR3 is 15 residues long. Trimming took off 5 bases at V and 5 bases at J, with 17 bases between the two ends. Germline values: CDR1 MNHEY, CDR2 SVGAGI. The CDR3 spells CASSRAGWWRDTQYF. Here the CDR3 DNA reads TGTGCCAGCAGTAGGGCAGGGTGGTGGCGAGATACGCAGTATTTT.

The rearrangement joins TRBV6-6 to TRBJ2-3; TRBD2 matches at 16 bases. V shed 4 bases, J shed 12 bases, and the junction held 7 bases outside the gene matches. Germline CDR1 and CDR2: MNHNY and SVGAGI (reference sequence). The CDR3 extends over 15 amino acids. As DNA, the CDR3 is TGTGCCAGCAGTTTCCCCGGGACTAGCGGGGGGGCCCAGTATTTT. This encodes CASSFPGTSGGAQYF.

The V and J genes are TRBV6-5 and TRBJ2-2, with 8 bases identical to TRBD2. The CDR3 has 16 residues. J lost 3 bases, V lost 4 bases, and 7 bases had no gene match. Germline lookup yields CDR1 MNHEY and CDR2 SVGAGI. CDR3: CASSSGLGGDTGELFF. In DNA, the CDR3 is TGTGCCAGCAGTTCGGGACTAGGAGGGGACACCGGGGAGCTGTTTTTT.

This chain links TRBV28 with TRBJ1-5; the D gene is possibly TRBD1 (5 bases). CDR3 length: 13 residues. The V gene's germline CDR1 is MDHEN and CDR2 SYDVKM. The ends were cut back, 6 bases at V and 7 bases at J, with 13 bases in the middle. CDR3 nucleotides: TGTGCCAGCAGCCTGACACAGGTCCAGCCCCAGCATTTT. This translates into CASSLTQVQPQHF.

V is TRBV6-4 and J is TRBJ2-5; TRBD2 might be the D (6 bases). This CDR3 has 14 residues. The germline V gene encodes CDR1 MRHNA and CDR2 SNTAGT. The V and J ends lost 4 bases and 0 bases respectively, with 9 bases between them. Written as DNA, the CDR3 is TGTGCCAGCAGTGCGTCGGGGGACCAAGAGACCCAGTACTTC. Its translation is CASSASGDQETQYF.

This chain connects TRBV9 to TRBJ1-4, with 10 nucleotides matching TRBD1. This CDR3 has 17 residues. Germline V CDR1 and CDR2: SGDLS, YYNGEE. With 4 bases clipped from V and 1 base from J, the junction kept 7 bases outside the gene matches. Written as DNA, the CDR3 is TGTGCCAGCAGCCAATCCGGACAGGGGGGAACTAATGAAAAACTGTTTTTT. As protein: CASSQSGQGGTNEKLFF.

This clone was observed a few times. The rearrangement uses TRBV4-1 and TRBJ1-5; 8 bases align to TRBD1. Trimming at V came to 4 bases and at J to 1 base, leaving 9 bases not matched to a gene. There are 17 residues in the CDR3. Germline lookup yields CDR1 MGHRA and CDR2 YSYEKL. The CDR3 protein is CASSRETGAGSNQPQHF. The CDR3 coding sequence is TGCGCCAGCAGCCGAGAGACAGGGGCCGGAAGCAATCAGCCCCAGCATTTT.

This clone was seen only once. This chain uses TRBV5-6 with TRBJ1-1; D not certain. Trimming shortened V by 1 base and J by 4 bases, and 8 bases separated the two germline ends. CDR1 and CDR2 (germline): SGHDT, YYEEEE. This CDR3 spans 13 amino acids. This chain's CDR3 is CASSLYVSTEAFF. Written as DNA, the CDR3 is TGTGCCAGCAGCTTGTATGTTTCCACTGAAGCTTTCTTT.

The chain uses TRBV4-2 and TRBJ2-3, with TRBD2 matching 12 bases. The CDR3 has 16 residues. Trimming took 3 bases from V and 9 from J; bases not matched to a gene: 10. Looked up from germline, CDR1 is LGHNA and CDR2 is YNFKEQ. This CDR3 reads CASSQALAGGPETQYF. The CDR3 DNA sequence: TGTGCCAGCAGCCAGGCCCTAGCGGGGGGGCCCGAAACGCAGTATTTT.

This clone was observed once. This chain links TRBV7-3 with TRBJ2-1; D is perhaps TRBD1 (5 bases). CDR1 is SGHTA and CDR2 is FQGTGA in the germline V gene. This CDR3 spans 13 amino acids. Trimming stripped 4 bases from V and 6 bases from J, with 10 bases between. The CDR3 region has the DNA TGTGCCAGCAGCTCCCAGGGCCCCAATGAGCAGTTCTTC. Its protein is CASSSQGPNEQFF.

In its sample, this clone was seen a few times. The CDR3, as DNA: TGTGCCAGCAGCTGGGGACTCCCGAACACTGAAGCTTTCTTT. It encodes CASSWGLPNTEAFF. The rearrangement joins TRBV7-2 to TRBJ1-1; tentatively, D is TRBD1 (5 bases). This CDR3 contains 14 residues. The germline V gene encodes CDR1 SGHTA and CDR2 FQGNSA. Trimming removed 4 bases from V and 1 base from J, with 10 bases in between.

In its sample, this clone was seen a few times. The chain combines TRBV5-1 with TRBJ2-7; TRBD1 aligns across 7 bases. The length of the CDR3 is 15 residues. Germline V gene lookup returns CDR1 SGHRS and CDR2 YFSETQ. The J segment lost 5 bases and the V segment lost 0 bases, leaving 8 bases of the junction unmatched. CDR3 DNA sequence: TGCGCCAGCAGCTTGGCGGACAGGACCCTCGACGAGCAGTACTTC. It encodes CASSLADRTLDEQYF. Combining the CDR3 with reference TRBV5-1 and TRBJ2-7 gives the whole variable domain KAGVTQTPRYLIKTRGQQVTLSCSPISGHRSVSWYQQTPGQGLQFLFEYFSETQRNKGNFPGRFSGRQFSNSRSEMNVSTLELGDSALYLCASSLADRTLDEQYFGPGTRLTVT.